These 4 T cell receptor beta chains were all obtained from the same sample, sequenced in a study of CD8 T cells in ankylosing spondylitis. Study results and limitations: Typical of ankylosing spondylitis blood, it appeared, was a TCR beta motif of under 10 highly homologous variants.

These receptors' antigens are unknown. From the 5' RACE reads, TCRdb called clonotypes with MiXCR, one entry per CDR3 protein. Among a few hundred thousand distinct CDR3 sequences listed, more than 9.5% were seen once. Sequencing was performed on blood, either unsorted or a sorted T cell fraction (not recorded which). These receptors were taken from a male donor with ankylosing spondylitis.

This clonotype was observed at least ten times. The V and J genes are TRBV12-3 or TRBV12-4 and TRBJ1-4, with 7 bases matching TRBD1. V shed 5 bases, J shed 6 bases, and the junction held 9 bases outside the gene matches. The CDR3 is 15 amino acids. CDR3 residues: CASSTGPRGDEKLFF. The CDR3 nucleotides are TGTGCCAGCAGTACCGGGCCCAGGGGGGATGAAAAACTGTTTTTT.

This clonotype appeared a few times. The genes are TRBV11-2 and TRBJ2-1, with a tentative D call TRBD2 (7 bases). V was cut by 5 bases and J by 5 bases, with 16 bases left in between. Germline V CDR1 and CDR2: SGHAT, FQNNGV. This CDR3 contains 15 residues. The CDR3: CASSLGGRDNNEQFF. The CDR3 DNA follows: TGTGCCAGCAGCCTGGGGGGGAGGGACAACAATGAGCAGTTCTTC.

The J gene is TRBJ1-1, the V gene TRBV12-3 or TRBV12-4; 9 nucleotides align to TRBD1. The V segment lost 6 bases and the J segment 1 base; nucleotides outside the gene matches: 9. The CDR3 runs to 16 residues. The CDR3, as DNA: TGTGCCAGCAGCCATGACAGGGGGAGAGGGAACACTGAAGCTTTCTTT. Its protein product is CASSHDRGRGNTEAFF.

This clonotype was detected only a few times. CDR3 nucleotides: TGCAGTGCTAGAGGGTCAGCCGGGGGCTACGAGCAGTACTTC. It yields the protein CSARGSAGGYEQYF. This chain connects TRBV20-1 to TRBJ2-7; D may be TRBD2 (6 bases). Trimming stripped 1 base from V and 3 bases from J, with 13 bases between. Germline loops: CDR1 DFQATT, CDR2 SNEGSKA (reference sequence). The CDR3 is 14 residues long.